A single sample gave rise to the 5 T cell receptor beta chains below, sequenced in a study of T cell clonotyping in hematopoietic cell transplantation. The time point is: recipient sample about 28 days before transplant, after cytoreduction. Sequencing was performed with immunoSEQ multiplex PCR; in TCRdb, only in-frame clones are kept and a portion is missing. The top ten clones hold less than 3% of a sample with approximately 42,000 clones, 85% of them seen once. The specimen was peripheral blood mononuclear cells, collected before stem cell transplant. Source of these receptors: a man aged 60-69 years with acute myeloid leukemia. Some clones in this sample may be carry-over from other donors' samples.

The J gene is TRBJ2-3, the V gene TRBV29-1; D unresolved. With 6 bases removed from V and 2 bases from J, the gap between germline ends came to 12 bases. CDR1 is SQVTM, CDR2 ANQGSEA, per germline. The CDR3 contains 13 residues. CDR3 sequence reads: CSVAHQNTDTQYF. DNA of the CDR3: TGCAGCGTCGCGCACCAGAACACAGATACGCAGTATTTT.

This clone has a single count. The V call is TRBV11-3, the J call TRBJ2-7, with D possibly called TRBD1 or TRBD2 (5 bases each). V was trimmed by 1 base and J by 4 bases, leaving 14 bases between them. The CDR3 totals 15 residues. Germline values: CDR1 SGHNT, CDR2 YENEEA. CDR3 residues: CASSLGDRGVYEQYF. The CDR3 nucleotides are TGTGCCAGCAGCTTAGGCGACAGAGGGGTTTACGAGCAGTACTTC.

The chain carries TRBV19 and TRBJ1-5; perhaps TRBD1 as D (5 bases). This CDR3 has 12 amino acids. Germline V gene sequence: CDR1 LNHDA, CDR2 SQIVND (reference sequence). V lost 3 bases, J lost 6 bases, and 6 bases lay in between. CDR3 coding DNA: TGTGCCAGTAGTATGGGGGTTCAGCCCCAGCATTTT. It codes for CASSMGVQPQHF.

The CDR3 loop is CASTDVNTEAFF. The CDR3 DNA sequence: TGTGCCAGCACCGACGTAAACACTGAAGCTTTCTTT. This chain connects TRBV7-9 to TRBJ1-1; no definite D call. Trimming stripped 7 bases from V and 2 bases from J, with 8 bases between. Per germline, CDR1 SEHNR and CDR2 FQNEAQ (reference sequence). The CDR3 is 12 amino acids.

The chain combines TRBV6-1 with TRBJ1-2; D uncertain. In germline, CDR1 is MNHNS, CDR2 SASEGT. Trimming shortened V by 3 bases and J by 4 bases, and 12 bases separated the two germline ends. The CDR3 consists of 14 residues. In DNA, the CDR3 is TGTGCCAGCAGTGATCAAGCAGTTACCTATGGCTACACCTTC. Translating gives CASSDQAVTYGYTF.